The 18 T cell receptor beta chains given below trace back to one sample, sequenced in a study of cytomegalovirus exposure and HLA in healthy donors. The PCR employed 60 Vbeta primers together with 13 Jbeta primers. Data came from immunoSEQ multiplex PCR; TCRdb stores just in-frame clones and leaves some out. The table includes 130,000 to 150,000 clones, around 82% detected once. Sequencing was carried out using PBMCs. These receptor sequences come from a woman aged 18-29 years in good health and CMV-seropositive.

The CDR3 loop reads CASSQGINPAQAIYGYTF. CDR3 in DNA: TGTGCCAGCAGCCAAGGTATCAATCCGGCGCAGGCGATATATGGCTACACCTTC. This rearrangement joins TRBV14 to TRBJ1-2; D is ambiguous. This CDR3 has 18 residues. Trimming took off 1 base at V and 5 bases at J, with 23 bases between the two ends. CDR1 is SGHDN, CDR2 FVKESK, per germline.

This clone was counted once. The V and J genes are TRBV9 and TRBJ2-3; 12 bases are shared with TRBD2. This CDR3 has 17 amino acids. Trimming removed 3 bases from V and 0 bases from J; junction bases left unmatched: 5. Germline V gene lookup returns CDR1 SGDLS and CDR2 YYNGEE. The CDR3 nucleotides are TGTGCCAGCAGCGCCGGACTAGCGGGGAAGAGCACAGATACGCAGTATTTT. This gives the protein CASSAGLAGKSTDTQYF.

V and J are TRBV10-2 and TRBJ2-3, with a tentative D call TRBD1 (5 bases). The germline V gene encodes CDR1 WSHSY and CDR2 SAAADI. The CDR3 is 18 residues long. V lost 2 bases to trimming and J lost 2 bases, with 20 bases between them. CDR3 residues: CASSEPIQVDKITDTQYF. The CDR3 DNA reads TGCGCCAGCAGTGAGCCTATACAGGTGGACAAGATCACAGATACGCAGTATTTT.

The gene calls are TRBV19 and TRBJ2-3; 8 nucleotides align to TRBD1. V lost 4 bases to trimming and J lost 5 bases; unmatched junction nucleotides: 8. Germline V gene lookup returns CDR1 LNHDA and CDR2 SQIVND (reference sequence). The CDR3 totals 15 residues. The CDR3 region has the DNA TGTGCCAGTAGTACCTTGACAGGGGTGGTAGATACGCAGTATTTT. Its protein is CASSTLTGVVDTQYF.

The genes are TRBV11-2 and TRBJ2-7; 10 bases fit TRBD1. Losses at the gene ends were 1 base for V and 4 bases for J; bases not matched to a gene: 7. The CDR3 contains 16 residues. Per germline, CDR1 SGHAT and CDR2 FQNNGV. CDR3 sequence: CASSLVGGTGVYEQYF. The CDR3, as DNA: TGTGCCAGCAGCTTAGTGGGTGGGACAGGGGTATACGAGCAGTACTTC.

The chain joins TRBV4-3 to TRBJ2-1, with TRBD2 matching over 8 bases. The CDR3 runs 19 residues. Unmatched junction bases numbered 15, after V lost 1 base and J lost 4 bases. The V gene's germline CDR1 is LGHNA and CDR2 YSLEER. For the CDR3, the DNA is TGCGCCAGCAGCCAAGTCTTGAGACCTTCTCGGGGGGGGTACAATGAGCAGTTCTTC. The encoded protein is CASSQVLRPSRGGYNEQFF.

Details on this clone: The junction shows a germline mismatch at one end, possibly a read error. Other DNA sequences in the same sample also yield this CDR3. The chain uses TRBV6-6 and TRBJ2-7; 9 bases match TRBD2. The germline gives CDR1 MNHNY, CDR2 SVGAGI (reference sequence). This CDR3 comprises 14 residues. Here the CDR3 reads CASNLAGESYEQYF. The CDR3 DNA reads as TGTGCCAGCAACTTAGCGGGGGAGTCCTACGAGCAGTACTTT.

The CDR3 bases are TGTGCCATCCGGGGAGGGGGTACGTCCTATAATTCACCCCTCCACTTT. It translates to CAIRGGGTSYNSPLHF. The chain combines TRBV10-3 with TRBJ1-6; a possible D gene is TRBD1 (6 bases). In germline, CDR1 is ENHRY, CDR2 SYGVKD. There are 16 residues in the CDR3. V shed 8 bases and J shed 1 base, with 15 bases lying between them.

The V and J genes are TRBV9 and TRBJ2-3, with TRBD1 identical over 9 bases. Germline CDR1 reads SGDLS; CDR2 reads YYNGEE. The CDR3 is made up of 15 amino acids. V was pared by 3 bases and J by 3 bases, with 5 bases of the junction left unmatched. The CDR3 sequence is CASSDRGRWTDTQYF. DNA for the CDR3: TGTGCCAGCAGCGACAGGGGGCGGTGGACAGATACGCAGTATTTT.

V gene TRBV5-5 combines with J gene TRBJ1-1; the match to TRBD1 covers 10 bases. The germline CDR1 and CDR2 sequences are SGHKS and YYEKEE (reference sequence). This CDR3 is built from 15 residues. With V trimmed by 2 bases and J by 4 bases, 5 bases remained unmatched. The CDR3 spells CASSFGDRGSTEAFF. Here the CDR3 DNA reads TGTGCCAGCAGCTTTGGGGACAGGGGAAGCACTGAAGCTTTCTTT.

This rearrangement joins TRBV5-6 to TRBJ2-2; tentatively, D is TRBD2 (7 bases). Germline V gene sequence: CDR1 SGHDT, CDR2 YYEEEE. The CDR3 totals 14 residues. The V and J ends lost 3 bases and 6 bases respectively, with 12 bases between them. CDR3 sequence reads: CASSSMGGPGELFF. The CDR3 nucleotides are TGTGCCAGCAGCTCTATGGGGGGGCCCGGGGAGCTGTTTTTT.

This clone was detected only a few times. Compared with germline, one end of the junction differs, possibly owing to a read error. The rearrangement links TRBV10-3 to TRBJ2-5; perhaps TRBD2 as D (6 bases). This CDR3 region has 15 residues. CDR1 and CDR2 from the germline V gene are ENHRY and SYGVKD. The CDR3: CASSEGMEGAKTQYF. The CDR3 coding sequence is TGTGCCAGCAGTGAAGGCATGGAGGGCGCAAAGACCCAGTACTTC.

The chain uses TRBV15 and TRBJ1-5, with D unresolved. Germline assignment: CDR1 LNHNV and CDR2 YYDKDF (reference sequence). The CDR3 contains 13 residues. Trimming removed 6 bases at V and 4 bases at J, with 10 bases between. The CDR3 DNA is TGTGCCACCAGTGGGCAGGTTAATCAGCCCCAGCATTTT. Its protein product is CATSGQVNQPQHF.

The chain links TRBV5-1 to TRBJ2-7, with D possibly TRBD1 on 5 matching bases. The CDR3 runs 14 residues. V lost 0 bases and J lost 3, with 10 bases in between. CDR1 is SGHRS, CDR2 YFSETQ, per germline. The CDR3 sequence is CASSLDWGSYEQYF. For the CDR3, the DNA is TGCGCCAGCAGCTTGGATTGGGGCAGCTACGAGCAGTACTTC.

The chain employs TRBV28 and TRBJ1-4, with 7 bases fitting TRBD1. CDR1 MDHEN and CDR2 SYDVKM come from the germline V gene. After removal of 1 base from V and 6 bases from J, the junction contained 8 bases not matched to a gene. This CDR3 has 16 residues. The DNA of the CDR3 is TGTGCCAGCAGTTTATCGAGTAGGGGGCGCGATGAAAAACTGTTTTTT. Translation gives CASSLSSRGRDEKLFF.

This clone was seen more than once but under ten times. CDR3 sequence reads: CASSQDRAIGYTF. For the CDR3, the DNA is TGTGCCAGCAGCCAAGATCGCGCGATTGGCTACACCTTC. V gene TRBV14 combines with J gene TRBJ1-2; D call uncertain. Germline V CDR1 and CDR2: SGHDN, FVKESK. V dropped 0 bases and J dropped 7 bases, with 9 bases sitting between them. CDR3 size: 13 residues.

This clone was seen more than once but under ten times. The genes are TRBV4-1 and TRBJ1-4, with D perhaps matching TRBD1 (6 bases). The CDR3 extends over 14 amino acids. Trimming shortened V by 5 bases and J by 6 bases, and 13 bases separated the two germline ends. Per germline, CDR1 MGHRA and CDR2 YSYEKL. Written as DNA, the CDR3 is TGCGCCAGCAGCACCCGGGGGGCTTATGAAAAACTGTTTTTT. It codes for CASSTRGAYEKLFF.

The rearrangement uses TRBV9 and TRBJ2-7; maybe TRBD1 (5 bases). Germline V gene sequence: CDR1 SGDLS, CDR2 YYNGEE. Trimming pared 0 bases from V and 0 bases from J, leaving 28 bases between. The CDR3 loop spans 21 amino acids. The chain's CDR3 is CASSVEGPLLGKLTLSYEQYF. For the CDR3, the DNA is TGTGCCAGCAGCGTAGAGGGGCCCCTCCTAGGAAAGCTTACACTCTCCTACGAGCAGTACTTC.